This paragraph reports one T cell receptor (beta chain). Its antigen remains unidentified. Trimming removed 6 bases at V and 6 bases at J, with 15 bases between. Germline CDR1 is LNHDA and CDR2 is SQIVND (reference sequence). The CDR3 spans 14 residues. This sample was included in a study of cytomegalovirus exposure and HLA in healthy donors. Study-level findings and limits: For most subjects, TCR beta sequences were reported to predict HLA-A and HLA-B alleles with accuracy.

13 Jbeta primers and 60 Vbeta primers were used for the PCR. Clones were read by immunoSEQ multiplex PCR, and TCRdb kept only the in-frame ones, dropping some. In the table there are some 180,000 clones, roughly 80% of which are singletons. The sequenced sample was PBMCs. The rearrangement uses TRBV19 and TRBJ1-5; D is unclear. The origin of this receptor is a man in his forties in good health and CMV-seronegative. CDR3 in DNA: TGTGCCAGTAGCCTGCTGGCAGTCAGTCAGCCCCAGCATTTT. It is translated as CASSLLAVSQPQHF.